This T cell receptor (beta chain) was profiled in a study of T-cell reconstitution after alpha-beta-depleted transplantation in children. Study-level points and caveats: Reportedly, alpha-beta T cells present about two months post-transplant originated from several hundred expanded clones of graft origin.

Comment on this clonotype: Antigen specificity is unknown.

Construction of the TCRbeta library involved unique molecular identifiers. A single record per CDR3 protein comes from TCRdb applying MiXCR to the PCR reads. The table shows 800,000 to 1,000,000 distinct CDR3 sequences, with around 30% occurring only once. This CDR3 spans 14 amino acids. With 10 bases clipped from V and 6 bases from J, the junction kept 11 bases outside the gene matches. Germline assignment: CDR1 MNHEY and CDR2 SVGEGT. The sequences come from PBMCs, mostly from graft donor cells, collected 360 days after TCRalphabeta/CD19-depleted stem cell transplant. This TCR was sampled from a boy in the first two years of life who had a stem cell transplant for SCID, so the T cells may come from the graft donor. The chain recombines TRBV6-2 or TRBV6-3 with TRBJ2-1; 8 nucleotides align to TRBD1. The CDR3 region has the DNA TGTGCCACCTCGAGGACAGGGTTGGTCAATGAGCAGTTCTTC. This translates into CATSRTGLVNEQFF.